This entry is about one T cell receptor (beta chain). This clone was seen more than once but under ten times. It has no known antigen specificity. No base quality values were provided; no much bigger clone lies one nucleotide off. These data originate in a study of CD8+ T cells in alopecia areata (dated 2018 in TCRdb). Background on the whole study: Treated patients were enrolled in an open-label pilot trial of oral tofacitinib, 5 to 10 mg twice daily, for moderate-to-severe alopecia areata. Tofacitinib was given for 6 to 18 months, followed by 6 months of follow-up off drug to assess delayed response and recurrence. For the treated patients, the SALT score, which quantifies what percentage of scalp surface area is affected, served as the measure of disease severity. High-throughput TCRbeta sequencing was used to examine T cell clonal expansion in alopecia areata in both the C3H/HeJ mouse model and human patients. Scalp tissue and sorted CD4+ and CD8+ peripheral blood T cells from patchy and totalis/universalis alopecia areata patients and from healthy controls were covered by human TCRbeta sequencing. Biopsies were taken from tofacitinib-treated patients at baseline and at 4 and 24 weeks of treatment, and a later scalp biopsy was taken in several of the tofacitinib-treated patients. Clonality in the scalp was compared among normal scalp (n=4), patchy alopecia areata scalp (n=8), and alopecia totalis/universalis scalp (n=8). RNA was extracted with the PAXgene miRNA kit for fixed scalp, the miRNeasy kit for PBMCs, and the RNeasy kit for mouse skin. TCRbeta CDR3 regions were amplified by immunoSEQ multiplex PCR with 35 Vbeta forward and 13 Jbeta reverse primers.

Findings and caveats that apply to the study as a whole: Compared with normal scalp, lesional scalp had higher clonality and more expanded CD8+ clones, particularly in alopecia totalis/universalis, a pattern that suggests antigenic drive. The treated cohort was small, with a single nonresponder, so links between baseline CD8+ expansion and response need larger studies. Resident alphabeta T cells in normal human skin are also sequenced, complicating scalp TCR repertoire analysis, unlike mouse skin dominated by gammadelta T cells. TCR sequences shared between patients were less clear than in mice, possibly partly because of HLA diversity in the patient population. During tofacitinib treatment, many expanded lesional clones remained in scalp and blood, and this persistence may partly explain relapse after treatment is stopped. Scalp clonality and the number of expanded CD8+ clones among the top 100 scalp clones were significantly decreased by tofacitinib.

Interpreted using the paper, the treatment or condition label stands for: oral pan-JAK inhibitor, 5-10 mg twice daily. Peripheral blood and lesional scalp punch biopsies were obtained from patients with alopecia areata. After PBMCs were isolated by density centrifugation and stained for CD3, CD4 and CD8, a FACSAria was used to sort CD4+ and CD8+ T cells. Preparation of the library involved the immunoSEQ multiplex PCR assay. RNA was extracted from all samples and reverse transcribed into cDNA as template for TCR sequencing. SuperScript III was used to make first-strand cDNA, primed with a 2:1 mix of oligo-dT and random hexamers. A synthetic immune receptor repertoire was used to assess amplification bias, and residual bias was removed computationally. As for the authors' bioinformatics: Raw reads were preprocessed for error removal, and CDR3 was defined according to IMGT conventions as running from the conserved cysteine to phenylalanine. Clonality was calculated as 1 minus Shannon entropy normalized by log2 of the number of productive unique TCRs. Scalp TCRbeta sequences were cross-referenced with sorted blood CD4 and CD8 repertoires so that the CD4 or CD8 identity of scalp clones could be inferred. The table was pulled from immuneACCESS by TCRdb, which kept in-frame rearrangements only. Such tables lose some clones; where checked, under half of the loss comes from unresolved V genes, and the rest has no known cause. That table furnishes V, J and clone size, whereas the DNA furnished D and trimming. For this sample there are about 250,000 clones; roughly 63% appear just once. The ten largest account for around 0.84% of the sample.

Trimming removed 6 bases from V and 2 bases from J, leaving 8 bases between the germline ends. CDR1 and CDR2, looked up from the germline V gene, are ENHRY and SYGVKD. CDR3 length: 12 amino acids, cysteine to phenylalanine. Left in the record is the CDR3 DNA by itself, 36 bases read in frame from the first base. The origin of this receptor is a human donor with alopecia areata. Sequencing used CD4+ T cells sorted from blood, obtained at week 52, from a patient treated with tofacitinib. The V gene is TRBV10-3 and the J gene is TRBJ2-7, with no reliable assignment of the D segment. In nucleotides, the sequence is TGTGCCATCAGCGACGGAACCTACGAGCAGTACTTC. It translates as CAISDGTYEQYF.